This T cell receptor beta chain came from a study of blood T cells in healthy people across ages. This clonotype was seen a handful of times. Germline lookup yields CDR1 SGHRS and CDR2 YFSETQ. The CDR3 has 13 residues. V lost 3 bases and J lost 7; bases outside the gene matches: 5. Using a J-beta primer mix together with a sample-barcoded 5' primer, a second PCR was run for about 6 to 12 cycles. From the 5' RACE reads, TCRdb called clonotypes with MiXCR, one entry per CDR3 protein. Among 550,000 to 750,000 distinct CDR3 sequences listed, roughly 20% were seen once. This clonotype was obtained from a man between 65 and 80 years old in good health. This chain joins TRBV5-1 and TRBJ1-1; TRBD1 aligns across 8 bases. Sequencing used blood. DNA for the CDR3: TGCGCCAGCAGCTCGGGACAGGCGGGTGAAGCTTTCTTT. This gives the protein CASSSGQAGEAFF.